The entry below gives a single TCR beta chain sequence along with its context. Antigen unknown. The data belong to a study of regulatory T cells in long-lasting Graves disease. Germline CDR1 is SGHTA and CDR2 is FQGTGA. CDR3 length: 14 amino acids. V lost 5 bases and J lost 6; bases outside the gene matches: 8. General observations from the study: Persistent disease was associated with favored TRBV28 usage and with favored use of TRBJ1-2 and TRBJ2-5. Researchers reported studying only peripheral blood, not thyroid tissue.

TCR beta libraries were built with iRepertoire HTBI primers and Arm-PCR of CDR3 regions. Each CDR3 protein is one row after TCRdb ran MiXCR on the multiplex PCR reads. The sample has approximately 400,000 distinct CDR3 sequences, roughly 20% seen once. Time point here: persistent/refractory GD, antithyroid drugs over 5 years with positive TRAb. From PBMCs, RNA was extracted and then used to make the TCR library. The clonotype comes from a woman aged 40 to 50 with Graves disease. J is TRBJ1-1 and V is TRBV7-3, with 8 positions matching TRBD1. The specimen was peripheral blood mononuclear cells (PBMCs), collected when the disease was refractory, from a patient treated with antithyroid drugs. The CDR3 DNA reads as TGTGCCAGCAGCGTTACAGGGGGAGCGCCTGAAGCTTTCTTT. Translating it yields CASSVTGGAPEAFF.